This T cell receptor beta chain was documented in a study of blood T cells in healthy people across ages (dated by TCRdb to the mid-2010s). The study in broad terms: Template switching captured roughly one uniquely barcoded TCR beta cDNA molecule per two T cells in model experiments. The study measured age-related changes in TCR beta repertoire diversity using deep sequencing normalized with unique cDNA molecular identifiers. The donors were divided into four age groups: young (average around 17 years), middle-aged (around 37), aged (62) and long-lived (about 84). The study analyzed two additional independent replicas of 1 million unique cDNA reads from the same blood draw for two donors, one aged 18 to 30 and one aged 80 or older. To avoid experimental bias, donors of different ages were distributed randomly across sequencing lanes. On the study overall, not on this receptor specifically: Observed TCR beta diversity per million T cells fell roughly linearly with age, and a significant reduction was already apparent by age about 38. The CMV infection status of donors was not known, potentially confounding age-related changes in expanded clonotypes. Compared with the aged group, the long-lived group had more naive CD4+ T cells, fewer expanded clones and increased TCR diversity, a pattern suggesting age selection. There was a strong correlation between observed TCR beta diversity and the percentage of naive T cells measured by flow cytometry. Estimates of total diversity based on one million sequenced T cells were regarded as lower bounds and as underestimates. Conclusive comparison of naive and antigen-experienced compartments was prevented by the profiling of bulk unsorted PBMCs.

This clonotype was detected many times. Which antigen it targets is not known. Base qualities are missing; no much larger clone stands one base away. The receptor library was made with 5' RACE. Sequencing was carried out with an Illumina HiSeq 2500. A second PCR of 7 to 11 cycles was performed with a sample-barcoded 5' primer and a J-beta primer mix. A template-switch 5' adaptor carrying 12 random nucleotides introduced a unique molecular identifier onto each TCR beta cDNA molecule. At least 2.5 million CDR3-containing paired-end reads were obtained from each sample. The Mint cDNA synthesis kit, primed by a TRBC-specific oligonucleotide, was used to synthesize first-strand cDNA from all RNA. Following uracil-DNA glycosylase treatment, a first 18-cycle PCR with universal primers M1SS and BC2_uni_R was performed on all cDNA. The paper's data handling went like this. For normalization, 1 million high-quality reads were randomly selected from each sample, with every read carrying a distinct molecular identifier. Instead of being binned into consensus sequences, reads that shared molecular identifiers were thrown out. MiTCR, run with a Q25 quality threshold and the strictest error-elimination algorithm, handled CDR3 identification, clonotype clustering and error correction. Lower-bound total TCR beta diversity was estimated with a nonparametric unseen species model using Euler transformation. The public sequencing data were trimmed at Q25 with fastp and processed into clonotypes with MiXCR by TCRdb, which kept only in-frame beta chains. Every entry covers one CDR3 protein and lists the most common genes and DNA from its rows. The V and J calls and clone size are TCRdb's, not the authors'. Counted in this sample were hundreds of thousands of distinct CDR3 sequences; less than 60% of them appeared once. Just under 25% of the sample is in the top ten clones.

CDR1 and CDR2 are drawn from the germline V gene: SQVTM, ANQGSEA. Germline trimming amounts to 5 bases on V and 3 bases on J, with 3 as the count of junction bases outside the gene matches. There are 12 amino acids in the CDR3, from cysteine to phenylalanine inclusive. Only the CDR3 region is kept as DNA, spanning 36 bases read in frame from base 1. Donors were 39 systemically healthy Caucasian individuals from Russia aged about 6 to 100 years. Each donor gave 9 to 10 milliliters of peripheral blood, collected into EDTA-treated Vacutainer tubes. Ficoll-Paque density-gradient centrifugation was used to isolate PBMCs, with at least 7 million obtained per sample. Total RNA was extracted from PBMCs with Trizol reagent, with at least 5 micrograms obtained per sample. The percentages of naive CD45RAhigh/CD27high T cells were determined by flow cytometry on a PBMC aliquot from every donor.

The chain joins TRBV29-1 to TRBJ2-7; 8 junctional bases match TRBD1. The TCR comes from a man of 80 years or more in good health. Sequencing was performed on blood. DNA sequence: TGCAGCGTTACGACAGGGGACTACGAGCAGTACTTC. It encodes CSVTTGDYEQYF.